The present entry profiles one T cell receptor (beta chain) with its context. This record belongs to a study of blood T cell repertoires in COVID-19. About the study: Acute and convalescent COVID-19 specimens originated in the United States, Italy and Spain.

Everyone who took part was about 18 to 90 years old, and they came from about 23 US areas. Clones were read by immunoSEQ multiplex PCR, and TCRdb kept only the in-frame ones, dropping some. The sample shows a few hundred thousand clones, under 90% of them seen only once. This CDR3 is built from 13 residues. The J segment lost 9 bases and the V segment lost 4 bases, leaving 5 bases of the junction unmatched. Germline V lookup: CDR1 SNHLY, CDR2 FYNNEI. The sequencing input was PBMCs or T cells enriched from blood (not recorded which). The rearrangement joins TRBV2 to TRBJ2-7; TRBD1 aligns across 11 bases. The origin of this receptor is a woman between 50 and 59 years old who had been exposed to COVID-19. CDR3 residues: CASSAGQGALQYF. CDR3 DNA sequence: TGTGCCAGCAGTGCCGGACAGGGGGCTCTGCAGTACTTC.